This T cell receptor beta chain was obtained from a study of T-cell memory formation after mild COVID-19 (dated by TCRdb to 2020 to 2022). For the wider study: TCR sequence clusters from the two donors were largely donor specific. In a couple of donors, T-cell clones that expanded and contracted after mild COVID-19 were followed by sequencing TCRalpha and TCRbeta repertoires longitudinally. Two young, previously healthy adult volunteers, one female and one male, were included in the cohort.

PBMCs were isolated by Ficoll-Paque density gradient centrifugation. These reads were obtained on an Illumina NovaSeq 6000. Using 5'RACE with constant-segment primers, TCRalpha and TCRbeta cDNA libraries were constructed, with sample barcodes and unique molecular identifiers added in the process. Trizol reagent was used to extract RNA from every sample. Amplification of the libraries took two PCR steps, and the second step added a second sample barcode plus Illumina TruSeq adapters. The libraries were sequenced on an Illumina NovaSeq using 2 x 150 bp paired-end reads. The published analysis was carried out like this. Demultiplexing of reads and collapsing into UMI-guided consensus sequences were performed with migec v1.2.7. Using mixcr v2.1.11, UMI consensuses were aligned to TRA and TRB V and J templates and then assembled into clonotypes. A clonotype was counted as expanded or contracted only when both edgeR and NoisET called the clonotype significant, with the noise models trained on biological replicates. For edgeR calls, a false discovery rate-adjusted p below 0.01 and a log2 fold-change threshold of 1 were applied. PCA with hierarchical clustering of max-normalized trajectories of the 1000 most abundant clonotypes was used as exploratory dynamics analysis. Separately sequenced CD4+ and CD8+ repertoires were used to assign the CD4 or CD8 phenotype of responding clones. The raw public data were reprocessed by TCRdb itself: fastp quality trimming at Q25, MiXCR clonotype calling, in-frame beta chains only. Entries that share a CDR3 protein sequence are merged under the most common genes and DNA. TCRdb, not the original authors, processed these V and J calls. The table for this sample lists approximately 490,000 distinct CDR3 sequences; about 20% of them were counted only once. The ten largest clones take up 12% of the sample.

Study-wide findings and limitations: Contracting CD4+ clones were located mainly in the CM and EM memory subsets, whereas CD8+ clones were found to be enriched in EMRA. The study covered only a couple of mild cases, and larger cohorts including severe cases with pre-infection samples were considered necessary. Whether the second-wave clones peaking on day 37 were SARS-CoV-2 specific was not confirmed. The detection of some responding clones in pre-infection memory suggests that pre-existing cross-reactive memory T cells joined the SARS-CoV-2 response. From day 15 to 85, contracting clones showed balanced CD4/CD8 phenotypes, whereas a second wave of clones that expanded from day 15 to 37 leaned towards CD4+.

With respect to this clonotype: Its antigen remains unidentified. No clone much larger than this one lies a single base away; base qualities are absent.

Sequences were obtained from PBMCs or a T cell subset sorted from them (not recorded which). The source of this sequence is an adult woman who had mild COVID-19 (a few samples of this study predate the infection). The sample titles of this study are shuffled in the database, so cell type and time point are left out; the donor was told from shared clones.

For the CDR3, the sequence is CSVVPSGSREQFF. The nucleotides read TGCAGCGTTGTCCCGTCTGGCTCTAGGGAGCAGTTCTTC. The sequence joins TRBV29-1 to TRBJ2-1, with the D gene uncertain. The CDR3 contains 13 residues, cysteine and phenylalanine counted. Here the CDR3 DNA is all that survives: 39 bases in frame from base 1. Looking up the germline V gene yields CDR1 SQVTM and CDR2 ANQGSEA. V is shortened by 4 bases, J by 10 bases, and the region joining them spans 17 bases.